This TCR beta chain is drawn from a study of response to subunit inactivated influenza vaccine. Notes on the study in general: Each seasonal influenza vaccination recruits few new T cells, the authors suggested.

TCRdb re-called the RT-PCR reads with MiXCR, one entry per CDR3 protein. The sample carries hundreds of thousands of distinct CDR3 sequences, 15% to 20% recorded once. The CDR3 has 12 amino acids. Trimming stripped 6 bases from V and 2 bases from J, with 8 bases between. This clonotype was seen ten or more times. Its antigen is unidentified. The sample was CD4+ T cells sorted from PBMCs, taken roughly 24 months after vaccination. The TCR originated in a man aged 50 to 69 who received an inactivated influenza vaccine. J is TRBJ2-7 and V is TRBV12-3 or TRBV12-4; D gene unclear. The CDR3 is CASSLSAYEQYF. CDR3 nucleotide sequence: TGTGCCAGCAGCTTAAGCGCCTACGAGCAGTACTTC.